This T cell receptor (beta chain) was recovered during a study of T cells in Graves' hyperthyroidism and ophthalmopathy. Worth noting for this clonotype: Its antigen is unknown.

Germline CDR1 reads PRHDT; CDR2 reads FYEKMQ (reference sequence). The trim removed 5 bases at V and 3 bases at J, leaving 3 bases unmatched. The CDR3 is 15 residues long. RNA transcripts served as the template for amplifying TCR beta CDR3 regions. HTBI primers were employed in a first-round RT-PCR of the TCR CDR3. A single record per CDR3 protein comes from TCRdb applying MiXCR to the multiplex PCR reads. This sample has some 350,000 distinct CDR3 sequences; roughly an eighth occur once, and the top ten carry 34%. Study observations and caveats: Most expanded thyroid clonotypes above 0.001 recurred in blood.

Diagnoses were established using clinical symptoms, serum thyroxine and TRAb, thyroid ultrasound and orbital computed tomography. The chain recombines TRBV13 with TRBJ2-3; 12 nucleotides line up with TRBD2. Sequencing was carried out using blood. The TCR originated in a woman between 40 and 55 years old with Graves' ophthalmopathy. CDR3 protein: CASSQGLAGTDTQYF. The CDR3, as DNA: TGTGCCAGCAGCCAAGGACTAGCGGGGACAGATACGCAGTATTTT.